These 29 T cell receptor beta chains share one sample of origin, sequenced in a study of CD8 T cells in ankylosing spondylitis. Findings of the study overall: It appeared that ankylosing spondylitis blood was characterized by a TCR beta motif of roughly 8 highly homologous variants.

No antigen has been assigned to these receptors. TCRdb re-called the 5' RACE reads through MiXCR, storing one row per CDR3 protein. This table has over 600,000 distinct CDR3 sequences, around 20% appearing once. The specimen was blood, either unsorted or a sorted T cell fraction (not recorded which). The receptors were sampled from a male donor with ankylosing spondylitis.

This clonotype was counted between two and nine times. V gene TRBV2 combines with J gene TRBJ2-1; perhaps TRBD2 as D (6 bases). CDR1 SNHLY and CDR2 FYNNEI come from the germline V gene. The ends were cut back, 8 bases at V and 6 bases at J, with 11 bases in the middle. This CDR3 region has 12 residues. CDR3 sequence reads: CASSSDVNEQFF. CDR3 in DNA: TGTGCCAGCTCTAGCGATGTCAATGAGCAGTTCTTC.

The chain combines TRBV4-1 with TRBJ2-5; D is unclear. The V end was cut by 1 base, the J end by 1 base, with 7 bases between. This CDR3 has 14 amino acids. Germline CDR1 reads MGHRA; CDR2 reads YSYEKL. The CDR3 DNA sequence: TGCGCCAGCAGCCAAGGGTCCGGCCAAGAGACCCAGTACTTC. Translating gives CASSQGSGQETQYF.

There are a few counts of this clonotype. The chain has TRBV2 and TRBJ2-1, with TRBD1 matching over 7 bases. The length of the CDR3 is 16 residues. Trimming took 2 bases from V and 6 from J; bases not matched to a gene: 10. Germline values: CDR1 SNHLY, CDR2 FYNNEI. The CDR3 DNA reads as TGTGCCAGCAGTGAAAATGTAGGGGGCGGCTTCAATGAGCAGTTCTTC. Encoded protein: CASSENVGGGFNEQFF.

V usage is TRBV2 and J usage is TRBJ1-2, with 9 positions matching TRBD1. The CDR3 length is 15 residues. Germline V gene lookup returns CDR1 SNHLY and CDR2 FYNNEI. Germline trimming cut 6 bases from V and 2 bases from J; bases unmatched to any gene: 7. DNA for the CDR3: TGTGCCAGCAGCCGAGGCGGACAGGGGAACTATGGCTACACCTTC. Translating gives CASSRGGQGNYGYTF.

This clonotype was seen just once. The V call is TRBV4-2, the J call TRBJ1-1; no clear D. The CDR3 length is 15 residues. In germline, CDR1 is LGHNA, CDR2 YNFKEQ. Trimming left V 4 bases short and J 1 base short, with 13 bases between. The DNA of the CDR3 is TGTGCCAGCAGCCCAACCCTGTCTCCGAACACTGAAGCTTTCTTT. This codes for CASSPTLSPNTEAFF.

This clonotype has a count of ten or more. V usage is TRBV4-1 and J usage is TRBJ1-4, with unresolved D. The CDR3 covers 14 residues. Trimming cost V 4 bases and J 8 bases, with 14 bases left between them. Per the germline V gene, CDR1 is MGHRA and CDR2 is YSYEKL. The CDR3 reads CASSRGGSKEKLFF. The CDR3 bases are TGCGCCAGCAGCCGGGGAGGCAGTAAGGAAAAACTGTTTTTT.

CDR3 amino acids: CASSLENQNTEAFF. Written as DNA, the CDR3 is TGTGCCAGCAGCTTAGAAAATCAGAACACTGAAGCTTTCTTT. The V gene is TRBV7-9, the J gene TRBJ1-1; D not resolved. CDR1 and CDR2 (germline): SEHNR, FQNEAQ (reference sequence). The germline V and J ends were trimmed by 1 base and 1 base, with 7 bases remaining between them. The CDR3 has 14 amino acids.

The V call is TRBV19, the J call TRBJ2-1; TRBD2 matches at 7 bases. Trimming took 5 bases from V and 5 from J; bases not matched to a gene: 6. The CDR3 is made up of 14 amino acids. The germline CDR1 and CDR2 sequences are LNHDA and SQIVND (reference sequence). The CDR3 sequence: CASSPGLPHNEQFF. CDR3 DNA sequence: TGTGCCAGTAGTCCGGGACTACCCCACAATGAGCAGTTCTTC. Together with reference TRBV19 and TRBJ2-1, the CDR3 gives the full variable domain: DGGITQSPKYLFRKEGQNVTLSCEQNLNHDAMYWYRQDPGQGLRLIYYSQIVNDFQKGDIAEGYSVSREKKESFPLTVTSAQKNPTAFYLCASSPGLPHNEQFFGPGTRLTVL.

This rearrangement joins TRBV20-1 to TRBJ2-1, with D perhaps assigned TRBD1 or TRBD2 (5 bases each). CDR3 length: 16 residues. Germline CDR1 DFQATT, CDR2 SNEGSKA (reference sequence). The CDR3 loop reads CCGSGTARQSYNEQFF. Written as DNA, the CDR3 is TGCTGCGGTTCCGGGACCGCCAGGCAATCCTACAATGAGCAGTTCTTC.

This chain links TRBV11-2 with TRBJ1-2; D remains unclear. Trimming took 3 bases from V and 0 from J, leaving 23 bases between them. There are 19 residues in the CDR3. Germline CDR1 reads SGHAT; CDR2 reads FQNNGV. CDR3 in amino acids: CASSFNPGETRRTNYGYTF. In DNA form, the CDR3 reads TGTGCCAGCAGCTTCAACCCAGGAGAAACCCGCAGAACTAACTATGGCTACACCTTC.

The rearrangement joins TRBV6-1 to TRBJ1-1; perhaps TRBD1 as D (6 bases). CDR1 is MNHNS, CDR2 SASEGT, per germline. Trimming left V 7 bases short and J 6 bases short, with 18 bases between. The CDR3 covers 14 residues. Here the CDR3 reads CASKTPTEGAEAFF. CDR3 bases: TGTGCCAGCAAGACCCCCACCGAGGGGGCTGAAGCTTTCTTT.

At least ten counts were recorded for this clonotype. The gene calls are TRBV12-5 and TRBJ1-5, with 8 positions matching TRBD1. This CDR3 is 13 amino acids long. The ends lost 7 bases at V and 6 bases at J; junction bases unmatched: 5. Germline V CDR1 and CDR2: LGHNT, FRNRAP. The CDR3 protein is CASVQGAGQPQHF. For the CDR3, the DNA is TGTGCTAGTGTTCAGGGGGCAGGTCAGCCCCAGCATTTT.

This clonotype was seen at least ten times. The chain combines TRBV12-3 or TRBV12-4 with TRBJ2-5; TRBD2 aligns across 11 bases. The CDR3 length is 15 residues. Trimming cost V 11 bases and J 4 bases; bases outside gene matches: 12. The CDR3, as DNA: TGTGCCCCACACGAGACTAGCGGGACCGCAGAGACCCAGTACTTC. Residues: CAPHETSGTAETQYF.

The sample holds a few counts of this clonotype. The V and J genes are TRBV12-3 or TRBV12-4 and TRBJ2-1; D is perhaps TRBD2 (5 bases). This CDR3 comprises 13 residues. V dropped 5 bases and J dropped 6 bases, with 11 bases sitting between them. This CDR3 is CASSLGRANEQFF. Written as DNA, the CDR3 is TGTGCCAGCAGTCTGGGGAGAGCCAATGAGCAGTTCTTC.

This clonotype showed up just a few times. The chain uses TRBV5-6 and TRBJ2-2; D not resolved. V lost 0 bases to trimming and J lost 1 base, with 7 bases between them. CDR3 length equals 15 residues. Germline CDR1 SGHDT, CDR2 YYEEEE. CDR3 amino acids: CASSLDTKNTGELFF. Here the CDR3 DNA reads TGTGCCAGCAGCTTGGATACAAAGAACACCGGGGAGCTGTTTTTT. Full variable domain (missing parts from reference TRBV5-6 and TRBJ2-2): DAGVTQSPTHLIKTRGQQVTLRCSPKSGHDTVSWYQQALGQGPQFIFQYYEEEERQRGNFPDRFSGHQFPNYSSELNVNALLLGDSALYLCASSLDTKNTGELFFGEGSRLTVL.

The table lists this clonotype with a few counts. The CDR3 loop is CASSRDFVYEQYF. CDR3 sequence (DNA): TGTGCCAGCAGTCGGGACTTTGTCTACGAGCAGTACTTC. The V call is TRBV2, the J call TRBJ2-7; D might be TRBD2 (6 bases). Deletions cut 5 bases from V and 3 bases from J, with 11 bases between. Germline loops: CDR1 SNHLY, CDR2 FYNNEI. The CDR3 has 13 amino acids. The full variable domain, with the rest looked up from reference TRBV2 and TRBJ2-7, is EPEVTQTPSHQVTQMGQEVILRCVPISNHLYFYWYRQILGQKVEFLVSFYNNEISEKSEIFDDQFSVERPDGSNFTLKIRSTKLEDSAMYFCASSRDFVYEQYFGPGTRLTVT.

This clonotype was counted at least ten times. The rearrangement joins TRBV12-3 or TRBV12-4 to TRBJ2-1, with D maybe TRBD2 (6 bases). The V gene lost 5 bases and the J gene lost 10 bases, with 9 bases spanning the gap. CDR3 length: 11 amino acids. The CDR3 DNA is TGTGCCAGCAGTCCCGCGGGAGAGCAGTTCTTC. Translated: CASSPAGEQFF.

This clonotype was seen a handful of times. The chain joins TRBV27 to TRBJ2-7; D call uncertain. CDR3 length: 14 residues. Germline lookup yields CDR1 MNHEY and CDR2 SMNVEV (reference sequence). Trimming took 3 bases from V and 5 from J, leaving 14 bases between them. The CDR3 nucleotides are TGTGCCAGCAGTTTTAGCATAGCAGTAGACGAGCAGTACTTC. Translating gives CASSFSIAVDEQYF.

This chain links TRBV28 with TRBJ2-3; D not certain. The CDR3 is made up of 15 amino acids. Germline values: CDR1 MDHEN, CDR2 SYDVKM. V shed 6 bases and J shed 2 bases, with 15 bases lying between them. The CDR3 reads CASSPDGDPTDTQYF. CDR3 coding DNA: TGTGCCAGCAGCCCCGATGGTGACCCCACAGATACGCAGTATTTT.

The rearrangement joins TRBV7-9 to TRBJ2-5; the D gene is possibly TRBD1 (6 bases). CDR1 and CDR2 from the germline V gene are SEHNR and FQNEAQ (reference sequence). CDR3 length: 13 amino acids. V lost 4 bases to trimming and J lost 4 bases, with 10 bases between them. Here the CDR3 reads CASSSVGGETQYF. The CDR3 DNA sequence: TGTGCCAGCAGCTCAGTAGGGGGAGAGACCCAGTACTTC.

The chain combines TRBV12-3 or TRBV12-4 with TRBJ1-1, with 8 bases identical to TRBD1. The CDR3 is 15 amino acids. Losses at the gene ends were 2 bases for V and 4 bases for J; bases not matched to a gene: 6. CDR3 sequence: CASSLNTGGSTEAFF. Written as DNA, the CDR3 is TGTGCCAGCAGTTTAAATACAGGGGGTTCCACTGAAGCTTTCTTT.

The table lists this clonotype with a few counts. The chain combines TRBV30 with TRBJ2-2, with D maybe TRBD1 (6 bases). This CDR3 region has 15 residues. Germline CDR1 and CDR2: GTSNPN and SVGIG (reference sequence). V lost 3 bases to trimming and J lost 2 bases, with 13 bases between them. The CDR3 here is CAWRGTHLNTGELFF. The CDR3 DNA sequence: TGTGCCTGGAGAGGGACACACCTTAACACCGGGGAGCTGTTTTTT.

The chain links TRBV15 to TRBJ2-5, with D perhaps TRBD1 (5 bases). Trimming cost V 0 bases and J 2 bases, with 10 bases left between them. The CDR3 extends over 15 amino acids. CDR1 LNHNV and CDR2 YYDKDF come from the germline V gene (reference sequence). CDR3 nucleotide sequence: TGTGCCACCAGCAGAGATAGGGGATCACAAGAGACCCAGTACTTC. Translated: CATSRDRGSQETQYF.

The chain links TRBV7-8 to TRBJ1-5, with 7 bases that match TRBD1. Losses at the gene ends were 1 base for V and 0 bases for J; bases not matched to a gene: 12. The CDR3 has 19 amino acids. The germline CDR1 and CDR2 sequences are SGHVS and FQNEAQ. CDR3 sequence (DNA): TGTGCCAGCAGCTTAGAGGGGTCGGGACAGCTTAATAGCAATCAGCCCCAGCATTTT. Its translation is CASSLEGSGQLNSNQPQHF.

At least ten counts were recorded for this clonotype. This chain uses TRBV18 with TRBJ1-4; tentatively, D is TRBD1 (5 bases). CDR3 length: 13 residues. Between the trimmed V and J ends, which lost 3 bases and 5 bases, there was a span of 7 bases. In germline, CDR1 is KGHSH, CDR2 LQKENI. CDR3 DNA sequence: TGTGCCAGCTCACCGGGGCCCAATGAAAAACTGTTTTTT. Protein product: CASSPGPNEKLFF.

A few counts support this clonotype. This chain links TRBV5-5 with TRBJ2-7; 14 nucleotides agree with TRBD2. Germline assignment: CDR1 SGHKS and CDR2 YYEKEE (reference sequence). The CDR3 runs to 15 residues. Losses at the gene ends were 4 bases for V and 3 bases for J; bases not matched to a gene: 3. The CDR3 sequence: CASSKGLAGDYEQYF. CDR3 sequence (DNA): TGTGCCAGCAGCAAGGGACTAGCGGGGGACTACGAGCAGTACTTC.

This clonotype has just a few counts. The chain has TRBV6-2 or TRBV6-3 and TRBJ2-1; TRBD2 matches at 9 bases. The V gene's germline CDR1 is MNHEY and CDR2 SVGEGT. The V gene end was trimmed by 0 bases and the J gene end by 2 bases; junction bases not matched to a gene: 8. This CDR3 region has 18 residues. The CDR3 region is CASSYSRLAGDPYNEQFF. Written as DNA, the CDR3 is TGTGCCAGCAGTTACTCCCGCTTAGCGGGGGACCCCTACAATGAGCAGTTCTTC.

The chain joins TRBV6-1 to TRBJ1-5; D is ambiguous. This CDR3 contains 12 residues. Per the germline V gene, CDR1 is MNHNS and CDR2 is SASEGT. The ends were cut back, 7 bases at V and 4 bases at J, with 8 bases in the middle. CDR3 residues: CASMPENQPQHF. Written as DNA, the CDR3 is TGTGCCAGCATGCCAGAGAATCAGCCCCAGCATTTT.

The genes are TRBV4-1 and TRBJ2-2, with D tentatively TRBD1 (5 bases). V lost 4 bases to trimming and J lost 4 bases, with 19 bases between them. The germline CDR1 and CDR2 sequences are MGHRA and YSYEKL. The CDR3 covers 17 residues. The CDR3 DNA is TGCGCCAGCAGCCGACCCGTCCCAGGGTACGGCACCGGGGAGCTGTTTTTT. Its protein is CASSRPVPGYGTGELFF.